This TCR beta chain was observed in a study of blood T cell repertoires in COVID-19. Overall study: The samples span acute and convalescent COVID-19 from the United States, Italy and Spain. PBMCs, B-cell-depleted T cells, or T cells were the source of the cDNA or gDNA that made up the material.

The CDR3 runs 11 residues. Trimming took 10 bases from V and 3 from J, leaving 6 bases between them. Germline CDR1 is SNHLY and CDR2 is FYNNEI. Authors' methods: Cell counts per sample came from amplifying reference gene primers. TCRdb keeps only in-frame clones here, not all; method: immunoSEQ multiplex PCR. D and trimming were read from the DNA, whereas the V and J calls and clone size are those reported in that table. The data show tens of thousands of clones, 87% seen once. Sequencing was carried out using peripheral blood. This sequence originates from a man in his fifties with active COVID-19. V usage is TRBV2 and J usage is TRBJ2-2; D call uncertain. The DNA for the CDR3 is TGTGCCACCCAGTACACCGGGGAGCTGTTTTTT. This codes for CATQYTGELFF.